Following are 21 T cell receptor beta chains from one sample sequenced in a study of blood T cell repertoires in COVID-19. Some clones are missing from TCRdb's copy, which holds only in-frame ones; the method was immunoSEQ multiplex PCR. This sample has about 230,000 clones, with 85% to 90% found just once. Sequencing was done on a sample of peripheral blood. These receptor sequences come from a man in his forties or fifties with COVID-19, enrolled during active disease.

The CDR3 DNA follows: TGTGCCAGCAGCTTACCAGCGGGGGGTCTCTACGAGCAGTACTTC. Translated, it gives CASSLPAGGLYEQYF. J is TRBJ2-7 and V is TRBV7-8, with 9 bases fitting TRBD2. This CDR3 contains 15 residues. J was trimmed by 3 bases and V by 2 bases; bases with no gene match: 5. Germline V lookup: CDR1 SGHVS, CDR2 FQNEAQ.

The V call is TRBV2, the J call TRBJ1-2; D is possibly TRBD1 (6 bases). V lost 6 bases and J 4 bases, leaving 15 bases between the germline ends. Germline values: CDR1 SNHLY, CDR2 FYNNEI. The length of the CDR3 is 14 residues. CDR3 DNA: TGTGCCAGCAGGAACAGGGATCCGCGCTATGGCTACACCTTC. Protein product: CASRNRDPRYGYTF.

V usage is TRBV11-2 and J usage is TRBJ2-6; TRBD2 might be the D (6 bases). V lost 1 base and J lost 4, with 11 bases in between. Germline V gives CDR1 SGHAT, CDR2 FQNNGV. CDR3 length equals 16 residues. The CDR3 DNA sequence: TGTGCCAGCAGCTTAGCTGGAGGGAGCGGGGCCAACGTCCTGACTTTC. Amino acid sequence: CASSLAGGSGANVLTF. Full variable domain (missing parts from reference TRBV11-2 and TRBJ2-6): EAGVAQSPRYKIIEKRQSVAFWCNPISGHATLYWYQQILGQGPKLLIQFQNNGVVDDSQLPKDRFSAERLKGVDSTLKIQPAKLEDSAVYLCASSLAGGSGANVLTFGAGSRLTVL.

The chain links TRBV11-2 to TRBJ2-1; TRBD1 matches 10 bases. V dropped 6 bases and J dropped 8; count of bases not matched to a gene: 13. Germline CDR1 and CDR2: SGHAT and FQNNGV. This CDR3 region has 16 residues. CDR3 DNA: TGTGCCAGCAGTTCATGGTTTACGGGACAGGGGCATGAGCAGTTCTTC. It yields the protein CASSSWFTGQGHEQFF.

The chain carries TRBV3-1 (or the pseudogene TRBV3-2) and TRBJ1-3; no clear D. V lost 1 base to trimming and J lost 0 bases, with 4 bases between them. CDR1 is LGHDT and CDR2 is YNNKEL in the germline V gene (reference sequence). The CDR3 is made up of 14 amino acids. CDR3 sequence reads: CASSQGPSGNTIYF. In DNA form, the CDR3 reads TGTGCCAGCAGCCAAGGGCCCTCTGGAAACACCATATATTTT.

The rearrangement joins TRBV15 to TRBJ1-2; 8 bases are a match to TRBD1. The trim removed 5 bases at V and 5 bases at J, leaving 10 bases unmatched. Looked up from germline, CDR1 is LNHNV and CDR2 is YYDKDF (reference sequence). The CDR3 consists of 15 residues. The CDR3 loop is CATSRPQGAHYGYTF. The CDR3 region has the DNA TGTGCCACCAGCCGCCCCCAGGGGGCCCATTATGGCTACACCTTC.

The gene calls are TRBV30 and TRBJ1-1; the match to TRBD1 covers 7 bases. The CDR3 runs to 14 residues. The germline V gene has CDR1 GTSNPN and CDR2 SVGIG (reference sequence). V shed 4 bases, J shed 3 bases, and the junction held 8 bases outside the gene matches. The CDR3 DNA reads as TGTGCCTGGACTCCGGACAGGTTTGACACTGAAGCTTTCTTT. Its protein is CAWTPDRFDTEAFF. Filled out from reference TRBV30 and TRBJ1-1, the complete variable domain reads SQTIHQWPATLVQPVGSPLSLECTVEGTSNPNLYWYRQAAGRGLQLLFYSVGIGQISSEVPQNLSASRPQDRQFILSSKKLLLSDSGFYLCAWTPDRFDTEAFFGQGTRLTVV.

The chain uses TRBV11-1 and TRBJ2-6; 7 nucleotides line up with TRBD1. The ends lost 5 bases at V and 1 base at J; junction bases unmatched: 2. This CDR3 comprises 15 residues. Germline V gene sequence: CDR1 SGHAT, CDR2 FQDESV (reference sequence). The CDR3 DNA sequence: TGTGCCAGCAGCGCACAGGGGTCTGGGGCCAACGTCCTGACTTTC. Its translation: CASSAQGSGANVLTF.

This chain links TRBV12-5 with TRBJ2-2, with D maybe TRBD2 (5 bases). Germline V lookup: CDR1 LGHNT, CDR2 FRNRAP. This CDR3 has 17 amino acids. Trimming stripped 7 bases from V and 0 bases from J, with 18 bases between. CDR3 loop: CASAPTLVRTNTGELFF. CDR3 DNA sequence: TGTGCTAGTGCCCCAACACTAGTCCGAACGAACACCGGGGAGCTGTTTTTT.

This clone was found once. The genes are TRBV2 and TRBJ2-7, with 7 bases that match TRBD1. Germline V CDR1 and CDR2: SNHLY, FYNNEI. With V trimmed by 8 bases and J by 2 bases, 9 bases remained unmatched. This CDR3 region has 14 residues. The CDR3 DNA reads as TGTGCCAGCGCCCGCATGGGACAGACCTACGAGCAGTACTTC. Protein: CASARMGQTYEQYF.

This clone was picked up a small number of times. The CDR3 sequence is CASSPLRGRAFF. The CDR3 DNA sequence: TGTGCCAGCAGCCCACTGCGGGGGAGAGCTTTCTTT. The chain links TRBV6-5 to TRBJ1-1; possibly TRBD1 for D (5 bases). V lost 6 bases and J lost 10, with 15 bases in between. The CDR3 is made up of 12 amino acids. CDR1 is MNHEY and CDR2 is SVGAGI in the germline V gene.

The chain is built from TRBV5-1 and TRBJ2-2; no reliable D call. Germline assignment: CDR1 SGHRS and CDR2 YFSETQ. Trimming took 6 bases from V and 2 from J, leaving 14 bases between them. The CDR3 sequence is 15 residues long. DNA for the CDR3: TGCGCCAGCACCGGCGGCCAAATCAACACCGGGGAGCTGTTTTTT. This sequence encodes CASTGGQINTGELFF. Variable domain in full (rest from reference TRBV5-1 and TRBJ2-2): KAGVTQTPRYLIKTRGQQVTLSCSPISGHRSVSWYQQTPGQGLQFLFEYFSETQRNKGNFPGRFSGRQFSNSRSEMNVSTLELGDSALYLCASTGGQINTGELFFGEGSRLTVL.

The CDR3 coding sequence is TGTGCCAGCAGTGAAGCCGTCGACGAGCAGTACTTC. It yields the protein CASSEAVDEQYF. The genes are TRBV2 and TRBJ2-7; D not resolved. The CDR3 is 12 residues long. CDR1 and CDR2 (germline): SNHLY, FYNNEI. The germline V and J ends were trimmed by 0 bases and 5 bases, with 5 bases remaining between them.

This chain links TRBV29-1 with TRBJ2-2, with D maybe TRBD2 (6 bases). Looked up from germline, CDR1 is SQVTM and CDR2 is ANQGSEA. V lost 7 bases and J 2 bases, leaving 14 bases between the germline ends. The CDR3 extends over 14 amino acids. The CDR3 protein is CSAHRLGNTGELFF. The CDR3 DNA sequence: TGCAGCGCCCATAGACTAGGTAACACCGGGGAGCTGTTTTTT.

CDR3 nucleotides: TGTGCCAGCAGCCCTCCAGGGACAGGGGGCGCCAATAAGCAGTACTTC. It is translated as CASSPPGTGGANKQYF. The rearrangement links TRBV9 to TRBJ2-7; 12 nucleotides align to TRBD1. Per germline, CDR1 SGDLS and CDR2 YYNGEE. There are 16 residues in the CDR3. Trimming removed 4 bases from V and 8 bases from J; junction bases left unmatched: 13.

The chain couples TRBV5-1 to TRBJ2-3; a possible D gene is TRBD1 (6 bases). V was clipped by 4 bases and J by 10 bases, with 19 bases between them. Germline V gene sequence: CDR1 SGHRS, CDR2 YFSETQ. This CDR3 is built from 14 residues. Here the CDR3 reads CASSPADSSWAQYF. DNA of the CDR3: TGCGCCAGCAGCCCGGCGGACAGTTCATGGGCGCAGTATTTT.

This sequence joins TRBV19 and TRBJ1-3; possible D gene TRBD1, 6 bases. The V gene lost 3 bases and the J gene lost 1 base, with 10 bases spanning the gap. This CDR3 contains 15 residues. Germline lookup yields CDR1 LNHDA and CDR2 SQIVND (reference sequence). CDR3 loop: CASSMGASSGNTIYF. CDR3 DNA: TGTGCCAGTAGTATGGGGGCCTCGTCTGGAAACACCATATATTTT.

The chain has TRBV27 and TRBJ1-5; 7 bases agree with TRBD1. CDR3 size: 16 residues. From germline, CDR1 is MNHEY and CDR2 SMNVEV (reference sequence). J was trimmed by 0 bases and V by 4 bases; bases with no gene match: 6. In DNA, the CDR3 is TGTGCCAGCAGTTCCGGGACAGCTTATAGCAATCAGCCCCAGCATTTT. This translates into CASSSGTAYSNQPQHF.

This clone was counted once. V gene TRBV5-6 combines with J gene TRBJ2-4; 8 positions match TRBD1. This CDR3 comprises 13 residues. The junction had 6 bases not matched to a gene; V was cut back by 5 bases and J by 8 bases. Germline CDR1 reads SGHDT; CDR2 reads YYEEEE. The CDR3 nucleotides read TGTGCCAGCAGGGGGCAGGGGGCGGACATTCAGTACTTC. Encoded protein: CASRGQGADIQYF.

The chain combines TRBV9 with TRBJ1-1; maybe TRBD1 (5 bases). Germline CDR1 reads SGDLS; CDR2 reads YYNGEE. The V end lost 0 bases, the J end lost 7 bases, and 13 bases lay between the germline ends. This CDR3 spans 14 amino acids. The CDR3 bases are TGTGCCAGCAGCGTAGAATTTGGGGGAGGTGAAGCTTTCTTT. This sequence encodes CASSVEFGGGEAFF.

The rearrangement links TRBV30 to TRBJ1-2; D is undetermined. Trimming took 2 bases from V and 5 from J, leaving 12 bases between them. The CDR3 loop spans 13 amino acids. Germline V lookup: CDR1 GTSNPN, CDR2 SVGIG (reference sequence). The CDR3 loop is CAWSFGPEYGYTF. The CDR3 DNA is TGTGCCTGGAGTTTCGGTCCCGAATATGGCTACACCTTC.